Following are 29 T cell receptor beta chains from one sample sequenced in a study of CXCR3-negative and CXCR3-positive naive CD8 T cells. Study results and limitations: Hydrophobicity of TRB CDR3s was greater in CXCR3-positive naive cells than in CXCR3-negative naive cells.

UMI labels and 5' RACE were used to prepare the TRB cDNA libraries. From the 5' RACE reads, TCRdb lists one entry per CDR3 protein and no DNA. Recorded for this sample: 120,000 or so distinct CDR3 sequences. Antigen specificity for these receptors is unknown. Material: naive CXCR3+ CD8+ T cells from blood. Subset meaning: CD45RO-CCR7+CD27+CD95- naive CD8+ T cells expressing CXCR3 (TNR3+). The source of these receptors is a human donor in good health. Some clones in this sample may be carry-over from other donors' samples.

The CDR3 sequence is CASSLPVGGASYEQYF. This chain uses TRBV7-2 with TRBJ2-7; the D gene TCRdb calls, TRBD2, cannot be checked with no DNA. Germline V gene sequence: CDR1 SGHTA, CDR2 FQGNSA. CDR3 length equals 16 residues. Full variable domain (missing parts from reference TRBV7-2 and TRBJ2-7): GAGVSQSPSNKVTEKGKDVELRCDPISGHTALYWYRQSLGQGLEFLIYFQGNSAPDKSGLPSDRFSAERTGGSVSTLTIQRTQQEDSAVYLCASSLPVGGASYEQYFGPGTRLTVT.

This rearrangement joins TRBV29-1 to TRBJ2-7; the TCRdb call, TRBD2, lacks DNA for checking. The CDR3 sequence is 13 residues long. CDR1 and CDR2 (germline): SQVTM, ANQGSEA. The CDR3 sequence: CSVGRYGPYEQYF.

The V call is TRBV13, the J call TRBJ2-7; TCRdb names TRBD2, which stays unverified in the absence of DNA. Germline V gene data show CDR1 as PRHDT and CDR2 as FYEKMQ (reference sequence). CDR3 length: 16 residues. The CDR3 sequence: CASSFGSGGFAYEQYF.

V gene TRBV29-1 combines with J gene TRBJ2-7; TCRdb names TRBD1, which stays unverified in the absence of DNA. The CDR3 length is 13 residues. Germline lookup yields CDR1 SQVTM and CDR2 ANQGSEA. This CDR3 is CSAIRDRTYEQYF.

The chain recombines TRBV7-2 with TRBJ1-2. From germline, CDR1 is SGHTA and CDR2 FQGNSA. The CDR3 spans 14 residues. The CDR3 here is CASSLVPVNYGYTF.

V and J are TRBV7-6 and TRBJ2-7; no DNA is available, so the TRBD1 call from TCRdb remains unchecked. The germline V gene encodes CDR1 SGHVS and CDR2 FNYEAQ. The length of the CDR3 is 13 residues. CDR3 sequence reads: CASSPWAGDEQYF. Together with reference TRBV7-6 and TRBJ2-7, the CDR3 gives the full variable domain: GAGVSQSPRYKVTKRGQDVALRCDPISGHVSLYWYRQALGQGPEFLTYFNYEAQQDKSGLPNDRFSAERPEGSISTLTIQRTEQRDSAMYRCASSPWAGDEQYFGPGTRLTVT.

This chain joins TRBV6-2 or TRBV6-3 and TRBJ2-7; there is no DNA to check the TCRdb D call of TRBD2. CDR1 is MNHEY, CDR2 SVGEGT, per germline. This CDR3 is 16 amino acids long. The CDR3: CASSYSTQRASYEQYF.

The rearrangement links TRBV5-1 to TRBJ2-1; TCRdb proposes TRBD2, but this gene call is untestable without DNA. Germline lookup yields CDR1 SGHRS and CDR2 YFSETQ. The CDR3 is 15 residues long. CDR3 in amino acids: CASSLEGQAGYEQFF.

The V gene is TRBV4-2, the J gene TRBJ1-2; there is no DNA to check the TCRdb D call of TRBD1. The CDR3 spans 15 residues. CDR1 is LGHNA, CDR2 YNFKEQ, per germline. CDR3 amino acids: CASTPGAGENYGYTF.

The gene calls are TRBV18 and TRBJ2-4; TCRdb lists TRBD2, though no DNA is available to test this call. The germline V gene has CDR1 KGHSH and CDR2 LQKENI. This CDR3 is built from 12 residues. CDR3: CASLETGGIQYF.

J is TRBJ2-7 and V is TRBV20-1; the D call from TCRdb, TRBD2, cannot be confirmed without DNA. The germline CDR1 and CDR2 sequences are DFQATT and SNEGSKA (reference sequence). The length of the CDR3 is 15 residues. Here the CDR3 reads CSARDPPQGPYEQYF.

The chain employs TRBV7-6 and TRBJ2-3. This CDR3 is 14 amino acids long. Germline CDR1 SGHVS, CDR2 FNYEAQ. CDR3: CASSPGSLTDTQYF.

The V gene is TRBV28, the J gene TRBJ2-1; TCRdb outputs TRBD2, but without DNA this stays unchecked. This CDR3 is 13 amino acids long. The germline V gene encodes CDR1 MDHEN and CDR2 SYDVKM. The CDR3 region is CASSFQGEGEQFF.

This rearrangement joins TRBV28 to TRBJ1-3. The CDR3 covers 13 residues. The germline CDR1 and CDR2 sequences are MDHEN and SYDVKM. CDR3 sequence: CASNHLSGNTIYF.

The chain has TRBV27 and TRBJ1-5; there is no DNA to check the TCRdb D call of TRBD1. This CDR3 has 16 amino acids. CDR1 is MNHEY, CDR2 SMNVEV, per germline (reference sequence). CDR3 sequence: CASSFIGRENNQPQHF.

The CDR3 sequence: CASSHRIPRENEKLFF. J is TRBJ1-4 and V is TRBV2. The CDR3 has 16 amino acids. The V gene's germline CDR1 is SNHLY and CDR2 FYNNEI.

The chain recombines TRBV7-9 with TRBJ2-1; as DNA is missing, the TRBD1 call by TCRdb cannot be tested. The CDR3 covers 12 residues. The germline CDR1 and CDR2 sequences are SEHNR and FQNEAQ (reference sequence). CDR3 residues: CASSPGLERSFF. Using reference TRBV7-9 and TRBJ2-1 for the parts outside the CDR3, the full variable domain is DTGVSQNPRHKITKRGQNVTFRCDPISEHNRLYWYRQTLGQGPEFLTYFQNEAQLEKSRLLSDRFSAERPKGSFSTLEIQRTEQGDSAMYLCASSPGLERSFFGPGTRLTVL.

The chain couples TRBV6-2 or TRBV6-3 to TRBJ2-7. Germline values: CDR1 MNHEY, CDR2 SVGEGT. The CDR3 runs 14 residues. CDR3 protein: CASSYEPSAYEQYF.

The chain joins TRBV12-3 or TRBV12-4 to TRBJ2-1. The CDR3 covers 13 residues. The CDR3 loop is CAVKLETYNEQFF.

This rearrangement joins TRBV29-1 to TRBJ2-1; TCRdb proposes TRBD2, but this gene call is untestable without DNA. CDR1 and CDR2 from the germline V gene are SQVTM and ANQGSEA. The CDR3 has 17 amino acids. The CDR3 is CSVEDIRAGIAYNEQFF.

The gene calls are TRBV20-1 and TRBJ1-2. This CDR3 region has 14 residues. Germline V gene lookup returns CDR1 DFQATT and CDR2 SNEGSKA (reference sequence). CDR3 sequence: CSARDRPSNYGYTF.

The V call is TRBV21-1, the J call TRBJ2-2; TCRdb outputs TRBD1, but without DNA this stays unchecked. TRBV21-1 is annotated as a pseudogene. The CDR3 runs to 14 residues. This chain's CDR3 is CASLSQGAGGELFF.

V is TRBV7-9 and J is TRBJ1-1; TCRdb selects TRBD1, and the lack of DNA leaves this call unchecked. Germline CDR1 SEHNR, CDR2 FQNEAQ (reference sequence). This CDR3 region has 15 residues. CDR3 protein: CASSLYPGGMPEAFF.

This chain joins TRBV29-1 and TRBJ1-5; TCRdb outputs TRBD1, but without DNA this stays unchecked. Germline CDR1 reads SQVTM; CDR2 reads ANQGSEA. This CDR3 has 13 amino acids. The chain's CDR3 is CSVTGTDNQPQHF.

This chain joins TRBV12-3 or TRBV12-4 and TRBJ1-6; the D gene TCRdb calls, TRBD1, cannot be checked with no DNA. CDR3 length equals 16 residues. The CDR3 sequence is CASSPPPDRVGSPLHF.

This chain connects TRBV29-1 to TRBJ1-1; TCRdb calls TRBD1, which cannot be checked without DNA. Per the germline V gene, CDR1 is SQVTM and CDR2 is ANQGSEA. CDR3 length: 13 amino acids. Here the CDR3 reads CSVTEGYGTEAFF.

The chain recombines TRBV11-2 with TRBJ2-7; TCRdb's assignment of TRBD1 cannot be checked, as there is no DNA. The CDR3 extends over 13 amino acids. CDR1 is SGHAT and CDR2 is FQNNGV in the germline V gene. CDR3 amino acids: CATSAGGRYEQYF.

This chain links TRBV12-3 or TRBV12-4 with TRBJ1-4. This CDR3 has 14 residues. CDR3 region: CASSLGPRGEKLFF.

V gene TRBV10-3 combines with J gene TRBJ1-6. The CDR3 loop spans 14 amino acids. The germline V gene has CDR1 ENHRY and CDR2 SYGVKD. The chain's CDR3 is CAIRDPSGNSPLHF.